A selection of T cell receptor beta chains follows, all from one sample in a study of identical twins. TCRdb re-analysed the 5' RACE reads in MiXCR, keeping a single row per CDR3 protein. This table has about 690,000 distinct CDR3 sequences, around 6% appearing once. The specimen was naive T cells sorted from blood. The receptors derive from a man aged 18 to 35 in good health. The CDR3 runs from the conserved cysteine through the conserved F or W. A D gene is named only where the DNA matches it firmly. Rows may omit the clone size; those that give it use once, few, many or a size class.

j_call clone_size v_call d_call cdr3_length cdr3_aa cdr3_nt
TRBJ2-7 few TRBV20-1 TRBD2 13 CSARGLATYEQYF TGCAGTGCTAGGGGACTAGCGACCTACGAGCAGTACTTC
TRBJ1-1 . TRBV9 TRBD1 13 CASSVGGQSKAFF TGTGCCAGCAGCGTAGGGGGACAGAGTAAAGCTTTCTTT
TRBJ2-1 many TRBV30 . 12 CAWGDNRNEQFF TGTGCCTGGGGGGACAACAGGAATGAGCAGTTCTTC
TRBJ2-1 many TRBV5-1 TRBD2 14 CASLPGLADNEQFF TGCGCCAGTCTACCGGGACTAGCGGACAATGAGCAGTTCTTC
TRBJ2-1 few TRBV11-2 . 15 CASSRTPSGGYEQFF TGTGCCAGCAGTCGGACTCCCAGTGGGGGTTATGAGCAGTTCTTC
TRBJ1-2 few TRBV5-1 . 15 CASSLGEGTVYGYTF TGCGCCAGCAGCTTGGGAGAGGGGACGGTCTATGGCTACACCTTC
TRBJ2-4 few TRBV14 . 16 CASSLSGAPWKNIQYF TGTGCCAGCAGCCTTTCCGGGGCCCCCTGGAAAAACATTCAGTACTTC
TRBJ2-1 many TRBV29-1 . 10 CSVPPGGQFF TGCAGCGTTCCCCCCGGGGGGCAGTTCTTC
TRBJ2-1 many TRBV7-9 TRBD1 15 CASSSPGQVNNEQFF TGTGCCAGCAGCTCGCCGGGACAGGTCAACAATGAGCAGTTCTTC
TRBJ1-2 many TRBV29-1 . 12 CSVETGGHGYTF TGCAGCGTTGAAACCGGAGGGCATGGCTACACCTTC
TRBJ1-3 few TRBV6-1 . 14 CASSVAPRADTIYF TGTGCCAGCAGCGTAGCCCCCAGGGCGGACACCATATATTTT
TRBJ2-2 many TRBV12-3/TRBV12-4 . 16 CASTPEGGSNTGELFF TGTGCCAGCACTCCCGAGGGAGGTTCGAACACCGGGGAGCTGTTTTTT
TRBJ1-1 few TRBV6-5 TRBD1 12 CASSWTGREAFF TGTGCCAGCAGTTGGACAGGCCGTGAAGCTTTCTTT
TRBJ2-1 many TRBV12-3/TRBV12-4 . 14 CASSLPGVYNEQFF TGTGCCAGCAGTTTACCGGGAGTGTACAATGAGCAGTTCTTC
TRBJ2-1 many TRBV5-1 . 14 CASSNGSSYNEQFF TGCGCCAGCAGCAACGGAAGTTCCTACAATGAGCAGTTCTTC
TRBJ2-7 many TRBV7-2 . 13 CASSLYRGYEQYF TGTGCCAGCAGCTTATACCGGGGCTACGAGCAGTACTTC
TRBJ1-6 many TRBV7-8 . 14 CASTYRGYNSPLHF TGTGCCAGCACCTACCGGGGTTATAATTCACCCCTCCACTTT
TRBJ1-1 few TRBV9 TRBD1 16 CASSVAYRGTATEAFF TGTGCCAGCAGCGTAGCTTATCGGGGGACAGCCACTGAAGCTTTCTTT
TRBJ2-7 . TRBV18 . 15 CASSPSISGSYEQYF TGTGCCAGCTCACCGTCGATTTCGGGGTCCTACGAGCAGTACTTC
TRBJ2-5 many TRBV7-2 . 14 CASSLVWGRETQYF TGTGCCAGCAGCTTAGTATGGGGGCGGGAGACCCAGTACTTC
TRBJ2-2 many TRBV6-1 . 13 CASSEVAHGELFF TGTGCCAGCAGTGAAGTGGCCCACGGGGAGCTGTTTTTT
TRBJ2-7 . TRBV5-6 . 18 CASSVARRPGLTTYEQYF TGTGCCAGCAGCGTAGCCAGGAGGCCGGGACTTACTACCTACGAGCAGTACTTC
TRBJ2-7 many TRBV29-1 TRBD1 13 CSVGATGADEQYF TGCAGCGTTGGGGCGACAGGGGCCGACGAGCAGTACTTC
TRBJ1-6 many TRBV7-9 . 14 CASSLRGTESPLHF TGTGCCAGCAGCCTTCGGGGAACGGAATCACCCCTCCACTTT
TRBJ2-4 few TRBV7-2 . 16 CASSLSRALSKNIQYF TGTGCCAGCAGCTTATCCAGGGCCCTTTCCAAAAACATTCAGTACTTC
TRBJ2-4 many TRBV10-3 . 13 CAISDISLGEQYF TGTGCCATCAGTGACATTAGCTTAGGGGAGCAGTACTTC
TRBJ1-5 many TRBV7-9 . 15 CASSLAPDSNQPQHF TGTGCCAGCAGCTTAGCTCCAGATAGCAATCAGCCCCAGCATTTT
TRBJ2-2 many TRBV9 . 12 CASSARPGELFF TGTGCCAGCAGCGCCCGTCCCGGGGAGCTGTTTTTT
TRBJ2-5 . TRBV20-1 . 12 CSGWDLRETQYF TGCAGTGGATGGGACTTACGAGAGACCCAGTACTTC
TRBJ2-7 many TRBV7-9 . 13 CASSLAESYEQYF TGTGCCAGCAGTTTAGCTGAGTCCTACGAGCAGTACTTC
TRBJ2-7 . TRBV12-3/TRBV12-4 TRBD2 14 CASRTGTSGSQQYF TGTGCCAGCAGAACCGGGACTAGCGGGAGCCAGCAGTACTTC
TRBJ2-1 . TRBV6-1 TRBD2 13 CATLAGGRNEQFF TGTGCCACTCTAGCGGGAGGTCGGAATGAGCAGTTCTTC
TRBJ2-2 few TRBV18 TRBD2 16 CASSPGSGMYTGELFF TGTGCCAGCTCACCAGGAAGCGGGATGTACACCGGGGAGCTGTTTTTT
TRBJ2-1 few TRBV30 . 10 CAWSGARTGF TGTGCCTGGAGTGGGGCAAGAACGGGCTTC
TRBJ2-7 few TRBV7-2 TRBD2 14 CASSLVGTSGEQYF TGTGCCAGCAGCTTAGTTGGGACTAGCGGCGAGCAGTACTTC
TRBJ2-1 many TRBV7-2 . 15 CASNLRTLSHNEQFF TGTGCCAGCAACCTAAGGACTTTAAGCCACAATGAGCAGTTCTTC
TRBJ2-2 many TRBV29-1 . 14 CSVDPRDNTGELFF TGCAGCGTTGATCCCAGGGATAACACCGGGGAGCTGTTTTTT
TRBJ1-1 few TRBV12-3/TRBV12-4 . 11 CASQSSSEAFF TGTGCCAGCCAGAGTTCCTCTGAAGCTTTCTTT
TRBJ1-4 many TRBV20-1 . 14 CSARQGATNEKLFF TGCAGTGCTCGTCAGGGTGCAACTAATGAAAAACTGTTTTTT
TRBJ2-7 many TRBV20-1 . 13 CSAPVGGQYEQYF TGCAGTGCTCCGGTTGGGGGGCAGTACGAGCAGTACTTC
TRBJ2-2 many TRBV5-1 TRBD2 16 CASSPILAGASGELFF TGCGCCAGCAGCCCCATACTAGCGGGAGCGTCCGGGGAGCTGTTTTTT
TRBJ2-1 few TRBV5-1 TRBD2 15 CASSAGLAGGDEQFF TGCGCCAGCAGCGCGGGACTAGCGGGAGGGGATGAGCAGTTCTTC
TRBJ2-1 many TRBV29-1 TRBD2 15 CSVESPAGGPGEQFF TGCAGCGTTGAATCCCCAGCGGGAGGGCCCGGTGAGCAGTTCTTC
TRBJ2-3 . TRBV6-1 . 14 CASSEGAATDTQYF TGTGCCAGCAGTGAAGGGGCGGCGACAGATACGCAGTATTTT
TRBJ2-1 . TRBV24-1 TRBD2 12 CAISGSRNEQFF TGTGCCATCAGCGGGAGCCGCAATGAGCAGTTCTTC
TRBJ1-5 many TRBV20-1 . 14 CSASEFPSNQPQHF TGCAGTGCTAGCGAATTTCCTAGCAATCAGCCCCAGCATTTT
TRBJ2-2 many TRBV2 . 13 CASIRVGTGELFF TGTGCCAGCATACGGGTTGGCACCGGGGAGCTGTTTTTT
TRBJ2-4 . TRBV7-9 . 12 CASSSPGPIQYF TGTGCCAGCAGCTCCCCCGGACCGATTCAGTACTTC
TRBJ2-5 many TRBV29-1 . 13 CSVDRADQETQYF TGCAGCGTTGACCGAGCGGACCAAGAGACCCAGTACTTC